The sample holds a few counts of the clone carrying this TCR beta chain. Its antigen is undetermined. This sample stems from a study of T cells in Graves' hyperthyroidism and ophthalmopathy. Overall study findings and caveats: Model output signaled ophthalmopathy a median roughly six months ahead of onset.

This CDR3 is 14 amino acids long. V dropped 1 base and J dropped 4 bases, with 8 bases sitting between them. Germline V gene data show CDR1 as MDHEN and CDR2 as SYDVKM. Uncontrolled infection, other autoimmune disease, pregnancy or lactation led to exclusion. Amplification of TCR beta CDR3 regions used RNA as the template. First-round RT-PCR targeting the TCR CDR3 was performed with the HTBI primer set. TCRdb re-called the multiplex PCR reads with MiXCR, one entry per CDR3 protein. Among 490,000 or so distinct CDR3 sequences listed, over 45% were seen once. Sequenced input: peripheral blood or thyroid tissue (not recorded which). The clonotype originates from an adult woman with Graves' disease, either hyperthyroidism or ophthalmopathy (not recorded which). This chain joins TRBV28 and TRBJ1-5; D gene unclear. For the CDR3, the DNA is TGTGCCAGCAGTTTATTTTCCGGTAATCAGCCCCAGCATTTT. It is translated as CASSLFSGNQPQHF.